The T cell receptor (beta chain) under discussion was sequenced for a study of human T cells and chemical hapten exposure. Study context: Minor volume differences among pooled libraries chiefly drove per-sample TCR yield variation.

Germline V gene sequence: CDR1 PRHDT, CDR2 FYEKMQ (reference sequence). V dropped 5 bases and J dropped 2; count of bases not matched to a gene: 18. The CDR3 consists of 19 residues. Time point indicated: pre-sensitization, week 0. Treatment here: therapeutic diphenylcyclopropenone sensitization with weekly scalp DPC. This clonotype was observed many times. TCRdb ran MiXCR on the RACE reads and lists one entry per CDR3 protein. The data show 50,000 to 65,000 distinct CDR3 sequences, roughly 6.7% seen once. Sequencing was performed on whole blood, taken in connection with sensitization to the hapten diphenylcyclopropenone (DPC). The TCR comes from a woman in her 30s with alopecia areata. Some clones in this sample may be carry-over from other donors' samples. V is TRBV13 and J is TRBJ1-3, with TRBD1 matching 7 bases. The CDR3 nucleotides are TGTGCCAGCAGCCGAATTGGAGGGGGCCATGTAGGAGCTGGAAACACCATATATTTT. It yields the protein CASSRIGGGHVGAGNTIYF.